The 30 T cell receptor beta chains below come from one sample, sequenced in a study of shared clonotypes between healthy human individuals (dated by TCRdb to the early 2020s). Preparation of the library involved the immunoSEQ multiplex PCR assay. TCRdb took this table from immuneACCESS and kept in-frame rearrangements with V and J called. Such tables lack part of the clones; where checked against another copy, unresolved V genes explain under half of the gap, and the rest is unexplained. The sample profile shows fewer than 3 million clones; 85% to 95% of them were found once. Jointly, the top ten make up 0.37% of the sample. Sequencing was performed on naive CD4+ T cells from PBMCs. This specimen's cell subset or site label, interpreted: CD45RA+ positively selected. Receptor source: a man younger than 35 in good health. Some clones in this sample may be carry-over from other donors' samples.

With regard to this clone: The sample holds other DNA sequences that translate to the same CDR3. The chain joins TRBV4-1 to TRBJ2-1; 7 bases line up with TRBD2. The CDR3 contains 14 residues. The germline CDR1 and CDR2 sequences are MGHRA and YSYEKL. After removal of 1 base from V and 4 bases from J, the junction contained 1 base not matched to a gene. The CDR3 here is CASSQVGGYNEQFF. DNA of the CDR3: TGCGCCAGCAGCCAAGTCGGGGGGTACAATGAGCAGTTCTTC.

The J gene is TRBJ2-3, the V gene TRBV10-1; no clear D gene. The CDR3 has 16 residues. V shed 0 bases and J shed 5 bases, with 15 bases lying between them. Germline CDR1 WNHNN, CDR2 SYGVQD (reference sequence). In DNA form, the CDR3 reads TGCGCCAGCAGTGAGTCGACACACCCCGAGAGAGATACGCAGTATTTT. Translation gives CASSESTHPERDTQYF.

This chain joins TRBV27 and TRBJ2-6; D is ambiguous. The length of the CDR3 is 15 residues. The V gene's germline CDR1 is MNHEY and CDR2 SMNVEV (reference sequence). Trimming removed 5 bases from V and 0 bases from J, with 8 bases in between. DNA of the CDR3: TGTGCCAGCAGTCTACAACGCTCTGGGGCCAACGTCCTGACTTTC. Translating gives CASSLQRSGANVLTF.

This sequence joins TRBV11-2 and TRBJ1-2; no firm D call. This CDR3 has 12 residues. V lost 2 bases, J lost 3 bases, and 4 bases lay in between. The germline CDR1 and CDR2 sequences are SGHAT and FQNNGV. The DNA of the CDR3 is TGTGCCAGCAGCTTACAAGACTATGGCTACACCTTC. It is translated as CASSLQDYGYTF.

The J gene is TRBJ2-5, the V gene TRBV28, with D uncertain. The CDR3 extends over 14 amino acids. V was trimmed by 5 bases and J by 5 bases, leaving 15 bases between them. Germline lookup yields CDR1 MDHEN and CDR2 SYDVKM. CDR3 DNA: TGTGCCAGCAGTCCCGTTAAGCGTCGGGAGACCCAGTACTTC. Encoded protein: CASSPVKRRETQYF.

The genes are TRBV7-8 and TRBJ1-1; D not certain. Per the germline V gene, CDR1 is SGHVS and CDR2 is FQNEAQ. The V and J ends lost 5 bases and 3 bases respectively, with 13 bases between them. The CDR3 totals 14 residues. CDR3 DNA sequence: TGTGCCAGCAGCCCAGTTCTCACTTACACTGAAGCTTTCTTT. Its protein is CASSPVLTYTEAFF.

The chain uses TRBV5-4 and TRBJ1-1; perhaps TRBD1 as D (6 bases). The CDR3 has 15 residues. Germline CDR1 is SGHNT and CDR2 is YYREEE (reference sequence). V dropped 0 bases and J dropped 4 bases, with 13 bases sitting between them. The chain's CDR3 is CASSLAIRGRTEAFF. The CDR3 DNA follows: TGTGCCAGCAGCTTGGCTATTCGGGGGCGCACTGAAGCTTTCTTT. Looking up the rest from reference TRBV5-4 and TRBJ1-1 gives the full variable domain: ETGVTQSPTHLIKTRGQQVTLRCSSQSGHNTVSWYQQALGQGPQFIFQYYREEENGRGNFPPRFSGLQFPNYSSELNVNALELDDSALYLCASSLAIRGRTEAFFGQGTRLTVV.

CDR3 protein: CATKGHGTAGNTIYF. The CDR3 DNA follows: TGTGCCACCAAGGGACATGGTACCGCTGGAAACACCATATATTTT. The chain employs TRBV28 and TRBJ1-3; D may be TRBD1 (6 bases). The CDR3 has 15 residues. Germline values: CDR1 MDHEN, CDR2 SYDVKM. V was trimmed by 10 bases and J by 2 bases, leaving 18 bases between them.

This chain connects TRBV7-3 to TRBJ2-3; no definite D call. Trimming left V 2 bases short and J 2 bases short, with 14 bases between. This CDR3 contains 16 residues. Germline V gene sequence: CDR1 SGHTA, CDR2 FQGTGA. CDR3 sequence: CASSLFGASNTDTQYF. The CDR3 region has the DNA TGTGCCAGCAGCTTATTCGGTGCGAGCAACACAGATACGCAGTATTTT.

V and J are TRBV19 and TRBJ1-1; TRBD1 agrees at 7 bases. V trimming: 4 bases; J trimming: 1 base; junction bases outside the gene matches: 3. Germline V CDR1 and CDR2: LNHDA, SQIVND (reference sequence). The CDR3 totals 14 residues. The CDR3 bases are TGTGCCAGTAGTAAGGGGGCAGGGAACACTGAAGCTTTCTTT. Translation: CASSKGAGNTEAFF. Filled out from reference TRBV19 and TRBJ1-1, the complete variable domain reads DGGITQSPKYLFRKEGQNVTLSCEQNLNHDAMYWYRQDPGQGLRLIYYSQIVNDFQKGDIAEGYSVSREKKESFPLTVTSAQKNPTAFYLCASSKGAGNTEAFFGQGTRLTVV.

V and J are TRBV2 and TRBJ2-3; TRBD1 might be the D (6 bases). The CDR3 has 15 amino acids. The germline V and J ends were trimmed by 3 bases and 0 bases, with 10 bases remaining between them. The germline V gene encodes CDR1 SNHLY and CDR2 FYNNEI. The CDR3, as DNA: TGTGCCAGCAGTGACCAGGGGATTAGCACAGATACGCAGTATTTT. Translation: CASSDQGISTDTQYF.

The gene calls are TRBV6-4 and TRBJ2-6, with 7 bases matching TRBD2. Germline assignment: CDR1 MRHNA and CDR2 SNTAGT. Trimming took 2 bases from V and 8 from J; bases not matched to a gene: 21. The CDR3 totals 20 residues. This CDR3 reads CASSDPRAGNGRKSPNVLTF. The CDR3 region has the DNA TGTGCCAGCAGTGACCCGAGGGCGGGGAACGGGAGGAAGTCCCCCAACGTCCTGACTTTC.

This clone has only one observation. The V gene is TRBV18, the J gene TRBJ2-1, with D tentatively TRBD1 (5 bases). Germline V CDR1 and CDR2: KGHSH, LQKENI. Trimming cost V 6 bases and J 4 bases, with 13 bases left between them. The CDR3 contains 14 residues. The CDR3 region is CASSMQTGYNEQFF. CDR3 in DNA: TGTGCCAGCTCGATGCAAACAGGATACAATGAGCAGTTCTTC. The full variable domain, completed using reference TRBV18 and TRBJ2-1, is NAGVMQNPRHLVRRRGQEARLRCSPMKGHSHVYWYRQLPEEGLKFMVYLQKENIIDESGMPKERFSAEFPKEGPSILRIQQVVRGDSAAYFCASSMQTGYNEQFFGPGTRLTVL.

The chain links TRBV19 to TRBJ1-1, with D maybe TRBD1 (5 bases). The V end lost 7 bases, the J end lost 5 bases, and 20 bases lay between the germline ends. The CDR3 is made up of 15 amino acids. Germline assignment: CDR1 LNHDA and CDR2 SQIVND (reference sequence). This CDR3 reads CASISFGGRRTEAFF. The CDR3 DNA sequence: TGTGCCAGTATCTCCTTCGGGGGACGGAGGACTGAAGCTTTCTTT.

The table lists this clone with a count of one. The rearrangement joins TRBV5-3 to TRBJ2-1; maybe TRBD1 (5 bases). TRBV5-3 is recorded as an ORF, its role being uncertain. This CDR3 contains 12 residues. The ends were cut back, 8 bases at V and 1 base at J, with 7 bases in the middle. The chain's CDR3 is CARGRSYNEQFF. For the CDR3, the DNA is TGTGCCAGGGGGCGGTCCTACAATGAGCAGTTCTTC.

This clone was observed a single time. The CDR3 DNA is TGTGCCAGCACCTTACCGGGGCAAGAGACCCAGTACTTC. This gives the protein CASTLPGQETQYF. The rearrangement uses TRBV6-5 and TRBJ2-5, with a possible D match to TRBD2 (5 bases). The CDR3 is made up of 13 amino acids. CDR1 and CDR2 from the germline V gene are MNHEY and SVGAGI. Trimming removed 7 bases at V and 2 bases at J, with 11 bases between.

Points on this clone: Other DNA sequences of this sample code for an identical CDR3. The gene calls are TRBV28 and TRBJ2-2, with D possibly matching TRBD1 (6 bases). CDR3 length equals 15 residues. Germline CDR1 reads MDHEN; CDR2 reads SYDVKM. Between the trimmed V and J ends, which lost 2 bases and 0 bases, there was a span of 7 bases. CDR3 loop: CASSLRQANTGELFF. DNA of the CDR3: TGTGCCAGCAGTTTAAGACAGGCGAACACCGGGGAGCTGTTTTTT.

V is TRBV7-9 and J is TRBJ1-4, with D possibly matching TRBD1 (6 bases). Germline CDR1 and CDR2: SEHNR and FQNEAQ (reference sequence). This CDR3 is built from 15 residues. The V end was cut by 2 bases, the J end by 8 bases, with 15 bases between. The CDR3 sequence: CASSLPKTGLEKLFF. DNA of the CDR3: TGTGCCAGCAGCTTACCTAAAACAGGGTTAGAAAAACTGTTTTTT.

This chain uses TRBV7-2 with TRBJ1-3; TRBD1 might be the D (5 bases). Germline V lookup: CDR1 SGHTA, CDR2 FQGNSA. V lost 4 bases and J lost 5, with 18 bases in between. The CDR3 is made up of 16 amino acids. The chain's CDR3 is CASSSGGRQGRNTIYF. DNA of the CDR3: TGTGCCAGCAGCTCAGGAGGGCGGCAGGGCCGAAACACCATATATTTT.

The genes are TRBV7-3 and TRBJ2-3; the match to TRBD2 covers 7 bases. Trimming removed 1 base from V and 2 bases from J; junction bases left unmatched: 3. Germline V gene sequence: CDR1 SGHTA, CDR2 FQGTGA. The CDR3 runs 15 residues. The CDR3: CASSLKGTTTDTQYF. The CDR3 bases are TGTGCCAGCAGCTTAAAGGGGACTACCACAGATACGCAGTATTTT.

The rearrangement joins TRBV27 to TRBJ2-7; tentative D call: TRBD2 (6 bases). Trimming shortened V by 3 bases and J by 3 bases, and 15 bases separated the two germline ends. The CDR3 has 15 amino acids. CDR1 and CDR2 from the germline V gene are MNHEY and SMNVEV (reference sequence). CDR3 sequence reads: CASSLVAGTYYEQYF. CDR3 coding DNA: TGTGCCAGCAGTTTGGTAGCAGGGACTTACTACGAGCAGTACTTC.

The CDR3 reads CASSTRDRADGYTF. The CDR3 region has the DNA TGTGCCAGCAGTACCCGGGACAGGGCTGATGGCTACACCTTC. The V and J genes are TRBV27 and TRBJ1-2; 9 bases match TRBD1. The CDR3 is 14 residues long. CDR1 MNHEY and CDR2 SMNVEV come from the germline V gene (reference sequence). V lost 5 bases, J lost 6 bases, and 7 bases stayed unmatched.

The gene calls are TRBV29-1 and TRBJ2-7, with 9 bases matching TRBD2. From germline, CDR1 is SQVTM and CDR2 ANQGSEA. J lost 4 bases, V lost 6 bases, and 10 bases had no gene match. This CDR3 spans 14 amino acids. CDR3 DNA sequence: TGCAGCGTCGAATCCGGGACTAGCAGTTACGAGCAGTACTTC. It codes for CSVESGTSSYEQYF.

This chain links TRBV11-2 with TRBJ2-6, with no clear D. CDR3 length: 17 amino acids. The V and J ends lost 4 bases and 4 bases respectively, with 17 bases between them. Germline values: CDR1 SGHAT, CDR2 FQNNGV. CDR3 DNA sequence: TGTGCCAGCAGCTCGCCTAAGCTGGGCGGCGGGGCCAACGTCCTGACTTTC. Its protein product is CASSSPKLGGGANVLTF.

The rearrangement uses TRBV27 and TRBJ2-3; 7 nucleotides match TRBD1. CDR1 and CDR2 from the germline V gene are MNHEY and SMNVEV (reference sequence). The CDR3 loop spans 15 amino acids. V lost 5 bases, J lost 0 bases, and 5 bases stayed unmatched. The CDR3 nucleotides are TGTGCCAGCAGTAACCGACAGGGAAGCACAGATACGCAGTATTTT. Residues: CASSNRQGSTDTQYF.

The V gene is TRBV28, the J gene TRBJ1-2; 8 bases match TRBD1. The junction had 14 bases not matched to a gene; V was cut back by 5 bases and J by 3 bases. The CDR3 has 17 residues. Per germline, CDR1 MDHEN and CDR2 SYDVKM. CDR3: CASSPTAATGAHYGYTF. As DNA, the CDR3 is TGTGCCAGCAGTCCAACCGCGGCGACAGGGGCCCACTATGGCTACACCTTC.

The rearrangement uses TRBV5-4 and TRBJ1-2, with D perhaps matching TRBD1 (6 bases). Trimming removed 4 bases from V and 4 bases from J, with 20 bases in between. The CDR3 has 16 amino acids. From germline, CDR1 is SGHNT and CDR2 YYREEE (reference sequence). The CDR3 here is CASSQNPQGRGYGYTF. In DNA, the CDR3 is TGTGCCAGCAGCCAAAACCCACAGGGCCGGGGCTATGGCTACACCTTC.

This clone came up once. The chain uses TRBV28 and TRBJ2-1, with D perhaps TRBD2 (6 bases). CDR1 MDHEN and CDR2 SYDVKM come from the germline V gene. Trimming removed 8 bases at V and 5 bases at J, with 10 bases between. The CDR3 length is 12 residues. The CDR3 DNA sequence: TGTGCCAGCCCGGGACTTAACAATGAGCAGTTCTTC. This sequence encodes CASPGLNNEQFF.

The chain has TRBV19 and TRBJ1-1; tentatively, D is TRBD1 (5 bases). Germline CDR1 is LNHDA and CDR2 is SQIVND (reference sequence). This CDR3 comprises 14 residues. V shed 7 bases and J shed 1 base, with 13 bases lying between them. The CDR3 sequence: CASNPRARNTEAFF. In DNA form, the CDR3 reads TGTGCCAGTAACCCCAGGGCGAGGAACACTGAAGCTTTCTTT.

This clone was seen more than once but under ten times. The chain employs TRBV19 and TRBJ1-1, with D maybe TRBD1 (6 bases). Germline loops: CDR1 LNHDA, CDR2 SQIVND (reference sequence). The V end lost 6 bases, the J end lost 0 bases, and 14 bases lay between the germline ends. The CDR3 spans 15 residues. CDR3 sequence (DNA): TGTGCCAGTAGATTTAGGGGGTTGATGAACACTGAAGCTTTCTTT. Translation: CASRFRGLMNTEAFF.